This TCR beta chain was identified in a study of control samples from healthy donors and cancer patients. This CDR3 spans 16 amino acids. CDR1 MNHEY and CDR2 SVGAGI come from the germline V gene. The V gene end was trimmed by 2 bases and the J gene end by 1 base; junction bases not matched to a gene: 6. The protocol was immunoSEQ multiplex PCR, while the TCRdb copy is restricted to in-frame clones and leaves out a portion. This repertoire shows 130,000 to 150,000 clones, approximately 90% found once; its top ten account for approximately 9%. The sequenced sample consisted of blood. The chain links TRBV6-5 to TRBJ1-1, with TRBD1 matching over 8 bases. The clonotype comes from a woman in her twenties or thirties in good health. The CDR3: CASSYKSTGANTEAFF. The CDR3 region has the DNA TGTGCCAGCAGTTACAAGTCGACAGGGGCGAACACTGAAGCTTTCTTT.